The rows below give T cell receptor beta chains drawn from one sample of a study of shared clonotypes between healthy human individuals. Repertoires were generated with immunoSEQ multiplex PCR, while TCRdb's copy carries only in-frame clones and drops some. Of some 1,100,000 clones detected, 75% to 85% appear once; the ten largest clones hold 0.5% to 0.6%. Sample: memory CD4+ T cells from PBMCs. The receptors were sampled from a man aged 18 to 29 in good health. Some clones in this sample may be carry-over from other donors' samples. CDR3s include the opening cysteine and the closing phenylalanine or tryptophan. A D gene is named only where the DNA matches it firmly. Not every row has a clone size; where given, it reads once, few, many or a size class.

>.|TRBV9|.|TRBJ2-3
TGTGCCAGCAGCGGGGGACACAGCACAGATACGCAGTATTTT
CASSGGHSTDTQYF
>.|TRBV9|.|TRBJ2-5
TGTGCCAGCAGCGTAGCCTCTAGACAGGCGGGCGAGACCCAGTACTTC
CASSVASRQAGETQYF
>TRBD1|TRBV4-2|.|TRBJ1-5
TGTGCCAGCAGCCAAGCAGGCGGGACAGGGGGATCCAGGAGCAATCAGCCCCAGCATTTT
CASSQAGGTGGSRSNQPQHF
>.|TRBV15|.|TRBJ1-4
TGTGCCACCAGCAGAGATCCCCGGGAAAAACTGTTTTTT
CATSRDPREKLFF
>TRBD2|TRBV6-1|once|TRBJ2-7
TGTGCCAGCAGGGGACTAGCGGGCTCCTACGAGCAGTACTTC
CASRGLAGSYEQYF
>.|TRBV18|.|TRBJ1-5
TGTGCCAGCTCACCGCGCCCGGGGGGGGGCAATCAGCCCCAGCATTTT
CASSPRPGGGNQPQHF
>.|TRBV9|few|TRBJ2-1
TGTGCCAGCAGCGTAGTCCCCGGGACGTACAATGAGCAGTTCTTC
CASSVVPGTYNEQFF
>.|TRBV7-9|.|TRBJ2-2
TGTGCCAGCAGCTTACTTGGCGCCGGGGAGCTGTTTTTT
CASSLLGAGELFF
>.|TRBV9|.|TRBJ2-1
TGTGCCAGCCGGGCAACCGGGACCCCAGGCGGGGAGCAGTTCTTC
CASRATGTPGGEQFF
>.|TRBV28|.|TRBJ1-2
TGTGCCAGCAGTTTAAGGGCGGAGAATCTCAACTATGGCTACACCTTC
CASSLRAENLNYGYTF
>.|TRBV5-4|once|TRBJ1-2
TGTGCCAGCAGCTTGGTGGGGAGCCTTAACTATGGCTACACCTTC
CASSLVGSLNYGYTF
>.|TRBV7-8|.|TRBJ1-2
TGTGCCAGCAGCTTAGTAAGGGCAGGGGCGTATGGCTACACCTTC
CASSLVRAGAYGYTF
>TRBD1|TRBV6-4|few|TRBJ1-2
TGTGCCAGCAAACCAGGGGGCGGCTATGGCTACACCTTC
CASKPGGGYGYTF
>.|TRBV18|.|TRBJ2-2
TGTGCCAGCTCACTGCACGGACCGGATAGCGGGGAGCTGTTTTTT
CASSLHGPDSGELFF
>TRBD1|TRBV25-1|few|TRBJ1-4
TGTGCCAGCAGTGCGCCACAGGGGCACACTGAAAAACTGTTTTTT
CASSAPQGHTEKLFF
>TRBD2|TRBV7-3|.|TRBJ2-7
TGTGCCAGCAGCTTATATCCCGTAGATATGGCGGGAGGGATTTCCGAGCAGTACTTC
CASSLYPVDMAGGISEQYF
>TRBD2|TRBV4-3|.|TRBJ2-3
TGCGCCAACATAGAGGGGGGTCTAGGTAGTCCTAGCGGGAACGCAGATACGCAGTATTTT
CANIEGGLGSPSGNADTQYF
>TRBD2|TRBV28|.|TRBJ2-1
TGTGCCAGCAACCAAGGTGGACTAGCGGATGAGCAGTTCTTC
CASNQGGLADEQFF